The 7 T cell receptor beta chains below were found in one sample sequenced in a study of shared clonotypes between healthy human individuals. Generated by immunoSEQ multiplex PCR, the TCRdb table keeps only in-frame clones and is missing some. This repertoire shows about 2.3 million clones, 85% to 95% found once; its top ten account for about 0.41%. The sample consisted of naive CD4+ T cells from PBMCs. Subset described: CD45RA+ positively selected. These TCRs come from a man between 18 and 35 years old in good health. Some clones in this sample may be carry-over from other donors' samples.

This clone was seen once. CDR3 residues: CASSLGGQGKTEAFF. DNA for the CDR3: TGTGCCAGCAGCTTAGGGGGACAGGGGAAAACTGAAGCTTTCTTT. The chain couples TRBV7-9 to TRBJ1-1; 10 positions agree with TRBD1. Germline CDR1 and CDR2: SEHNR and FQNEAQ (reference sequence). The J segment lost 5 bases and the V segment lost 1 base, leaving 4 bases of the junction unmatched. The CDR3 covers 15 residues.

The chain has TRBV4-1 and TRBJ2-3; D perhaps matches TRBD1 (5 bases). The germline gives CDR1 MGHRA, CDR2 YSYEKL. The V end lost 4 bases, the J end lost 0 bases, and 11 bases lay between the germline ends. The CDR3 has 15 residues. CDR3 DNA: TGCGCCAGCAGCCCGACAGATCATAGCACAGATACGCAGTATTTT. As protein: CASSPTDHSTDTQYF.

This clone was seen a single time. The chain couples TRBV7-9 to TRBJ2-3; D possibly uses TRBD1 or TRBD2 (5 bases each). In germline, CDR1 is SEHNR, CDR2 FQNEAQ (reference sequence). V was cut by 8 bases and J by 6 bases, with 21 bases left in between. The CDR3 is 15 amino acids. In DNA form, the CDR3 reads TGTGCCAGCCGCCTACCCGGAGAGGGGTCGGATACGCAGTATTTT. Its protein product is CASRLPGEGSDTQYF.

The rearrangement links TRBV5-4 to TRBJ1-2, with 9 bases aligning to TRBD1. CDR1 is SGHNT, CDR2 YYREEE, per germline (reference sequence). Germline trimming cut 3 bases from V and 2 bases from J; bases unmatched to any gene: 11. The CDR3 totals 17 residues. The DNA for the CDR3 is TGTGCCAGCAGCTCGGGACAGGGAAAAATCGACAACTATGGCTACACCTTC. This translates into CASSSGQGKIDNYGYTF.

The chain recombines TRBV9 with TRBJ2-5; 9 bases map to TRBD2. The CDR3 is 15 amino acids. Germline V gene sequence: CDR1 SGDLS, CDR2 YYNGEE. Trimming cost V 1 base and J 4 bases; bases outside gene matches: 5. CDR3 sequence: CASSVTSGSGETQYF. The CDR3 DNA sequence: TGTGCCAGCAGCGTAACTAGCGGGTCGGGAGAGACCCAGTACTTC.

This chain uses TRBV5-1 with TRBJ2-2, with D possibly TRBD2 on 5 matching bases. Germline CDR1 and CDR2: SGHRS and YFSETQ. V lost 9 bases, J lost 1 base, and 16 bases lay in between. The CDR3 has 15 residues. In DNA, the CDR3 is TGCGCCATCCGATCCGGGGAGTTGAACACCGGGGAGCTGTTTTTT. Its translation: CAIRSGELNTGELFF.

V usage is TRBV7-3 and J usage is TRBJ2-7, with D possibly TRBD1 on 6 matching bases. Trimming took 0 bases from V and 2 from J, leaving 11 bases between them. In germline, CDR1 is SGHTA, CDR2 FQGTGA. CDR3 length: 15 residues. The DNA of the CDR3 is TGTGCCAGCAGCTTAACTGGGGGCTTTACCTACGAGCAGTACTTC. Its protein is CASSLTGGFTYEQYF.